This TCR beta chain was recovered during a study of CD8 T cells in Susac syndrome. V lost 5 bases, J lost 8 bases, and 24 bases lay in between. This CDR3 is built from 16 residues. Germline lookup yields CDR1 DFQATT and CDR2 SNEGSKA (reference sequence). Random hexamers were used to reverse transcribe an amount of roughly 0.5 to 1 ug RNA. TCRdb independently ran MiXCR on the immunoSEQ multiplex PCR reads; one entry per CDR3 protein. The top ten clones hold about 0.091% of a sample with 230,000 or so distinct CDR3 sequences, 95% of them seen once. From blood CD8+ and CD4+ T cells, TCR beta sequences were generated. Control patients had untreated stable or active relapsing-remitting multiple sclerosis by revised McDonald criteria. Negative isolation yielded the CD8+ and CD4+ T cells, while FACS enriched the TEMRA cells.

V gene TRBV20-1 combines with J gene TRBJ1-4; TRBD1 is a possible D gene (6 bases). The material sequenced was CD4+ T cells from PBMCs. This sequence was found in a human donor with multiple sclerosis. The DNA for the CDR3 is TGCAGTGCTCTAAAGACAGCGGGGGCCTTGGGCGAAAAACTGTTTTTT. Its translation: CSALKTAGALGEKLFF.